These 14 T cell receptor beta chains share one sample of origin, sequenced in a study of T cell responses to AZD1222 COVID-19 vaccine. TCRdb's table, derived via immunoSEQ multiplex PCR, lists solely in-frame clones and lacks some. The sample includes some 140,000 clones, more than 90% of them seen just once. This specimen consisted of peripheral blood, obtained on day 0 of AZD1222 vaccination. All receptors derive from an adult in good health.

This chain joins TRBV3-1 (or the pseudogene TRBV3-2) and TRBJ2-7; 7 nucleotides agree with TRBD2. This CDR3 region has 17 residues. V lost 3 bases and J lost 2; bases outside the gene matches: 13. Per germline, CDR1 LGHDT and CDR2 YNNKEL (reference sequence). CDR3 amino acids: CASSQQSGTTPPYEQYF. In DNA form, the CDR3 reads TGTGCCAGCAGCCAGCAATCCGGGACTACGCCCCCCTACGAGCAGTACTTC.

The chain joins TRBV7-2 to TRBJ1-2; TRBD1 agrees at 7 bases. The CDR3 is made up of 15 amino acids. Germline CDR1 is SGHTA and CDR2 is FQGNSA. Trimming at V came to 1 base and at J to 4 bases, leaving 6 bases not matched to a gene. Here the CDR3 DNA reads TGTGCCAGCAGCTTAGTGGGGACAGAAATCTATGGCTACACCTTC. Amino acid sequence: CASSLVGTEIYGYTF.

The chain carries TRBV12-3 or TRBV12-4 and TRBJ2-5, with unresolved D. V lost 4 bases and J lost 2, with 8 bases in between. The CDR3 totals 13 residues. CDR3 nucleotides: TGTGCCAGCAGTTCAGTATCTCAAGAGACCCAGTACTTC. Its translation: CASSSVSQETQYF.

This clone appeared once. The J gene is TRBJ2-7, the V gene TRBV27; tentatively, D is TRBD1 (7 bases). This CDR3 is 12 amino acids long. V lost 8 bases to trimming and J lost 4 bases, with 12 bases between them. Per the germline V gene, CDR1 is MNHEY and CDR2 is SMNVEV (reference sequence). Here the CDR3 DNA reads TGTGCCAGCGGACCAGGGGGGTACGAGCAGTACTTC. The encoded protein is CASGPGGYEQYF.

The chain combines TRBV27 with TRBJ2-2; perhaps TRBD2 as D (6 bases). The CDR3 runs 13 residues. V lost 9 bases and J 7 bases, leaving 15 bases between the germline ends. The germline V gene has CDR1 MNHEY and CDR2 SMNVEV (reference sequence). The CDR3 DNA is TGTGCCAGTGGGGCGGGGAGTATCGGGGAGCTGTTTTTT. Its protein is CASGAGSIGELFF.

The chain joins TRBV5-5 to TRBJ1-5; D is unresolved. V was shortened by 4 bases and J by 0 bases, with 8 bases between the two germline ends. CDR1 is SGHKS, CDR2 YYEKEE, per germline (reference sequence). The CDR3 sequence is 14 residues long. The CDR3 here is CASSAGYSNQPQHF. CDR3 DNA: TGTGCCAGCAGCGCTGGTTATAGCAATCAGCCCCAGCATTTT.

The V gene is TRBV19, the J gene TRBJ2-1; D is possibly TRBD2 (6 bases). Trimming removed 3 bases at V and 7 bases at J, with 16 bases between. CDR1 and CDR2 from the germline V gene are LNHDA and SQIVND (reference sequence). The CDR3 covers 15 residues. This CDR3 is CASSMVAEIGNEQFF. In DNA form, the CDR3 reads TGTGCCAGTAGTATGGTAGCGGAGATAGGGAATGAGCAGTTCTTC.

The rearrangement uses TRBV12-3 or TRBV12-4 and TRBJ2-1; 11 nucleotides agree with TRBD2. The CDR3 length is 13 residues. V trimming: 1 base; J trimming: 12 bases; junction bases outside the gene matches: 2. Written as DNA, the CDR3 is TGTGCCAGCAGTTTAGAAACTAGCGGGAGGCAGTTCTTC. Amino acid sequence: CASSLETSGRQFF.

The rearrangement links TRBV7-2 to TRBJ1-2; D call uncertain. Germline V gene data show CDR1 as SGHTA and CDR2 as FQGNSA. V was clipped by 0 bases and J by 0 bases, with 11 bases between them. The CDR3 totals 16 residues. In DNA, the CDR3 is TGTGCCAGCAGCTTAGCGGGCCCTCGAGCTAACTATGGCTACACCTTC. Residues: CASSLAGPRANYGYTF.

The chain joins TRBV23-1 to TRBJ1-5; a weak D match, TRBD1 (5 bases). TRBV23-1 is labeled an ORF, and its function is uncertain. The CDR3 length is 15 residues. V was cut by 4 bases and J by 7 bases, with 17 bases left in between. The CDR3 reads CASSPWAGSGQPQHF. The DNA of the CDR3 is TGCGCCAGCAGTCCGTGGGCAGGGTCTGGGCAGCCCCAGCATTTT.

This clone occurred once. This chain connects TRBV11-2 to TRBJ1-2; tentatively, D is TRBD1 (5 bases). The CDR3 consists of 18 residues. Germline V gene data show CDR1 as SGHAT and CDR2 as FQNNGV. Trimming cost V 1 base and J 4 bases, with 22 bases left between them. As DNA, the CDR3 is TGTGCCAGCAGCTTAGCCGGCGGGACGCCTCTGGGGTTCTATGGCTACACCTTC. Translated: CASSLAGGTPLGFYGYTF.

V gene TRBV5-1 combines with J gene TRBJ2-5; D gene uncertain. The germline V gene has CDR1 SGHRS and CDR2 YFSETQ. The CDR3 runs 15 residues. With 6 bases removed from V and 2 bases from J, the gap between germline ends came to 17 bases. The CDR3 loop is CASTAPPRSQETQYF. Here the CDR3 DNA reads TGCGCCAGCACTGCACCCCCCCGTTCGCAAGAGACCCAGTACTTC. Drawing the rest from reference TRBV5-1 and TRBJ2-5, the complete variable domain is KAGVTQTPRYLIKTRGQQVTLSCSPISGHRSVSWYQQTPGQGLQFLFEYFSETQRNKGNFPGRFSGRQFSNSRSEMNVSTLELGDSALYLCASTAPPRSQETQYFGPGTRLLVL.

The chain uses TRBV4-1 and TRBJ2-1, with 7 nucleotides matching TRBD2. Germline V gives CDR1 MGHRA, CDR2 YSYEKL. J gave up 10 bases and V 5 bases, and 11 bases lay outside the gene matches. The CDR3 consists of 14 residues. This CDR3 reads CASSSSGGRGEQFF. The CDR3, as DNA: TGCGCCAGCAGCTCCTCTGGCGGGAGAGGCGAGCAGTTCTTC.

In DNA, the CDR3 is TGTGCCAGCCGGGTTGGGGGGACCAATCAGCCCCAGCATTTT. It encodes CASRVGGTNQPQHF. The V and J genes are TRBV6-5 and TRBJ1-5; TRBD1 might be the D (5 bases). V lost 8 bases, J lost 3 bases, and 14 bases lay in between. Germline V lookup: CDR1 MNHEY, CDR2 SVGAGI. The CDR3 runs to 14 residues.